Listed below are T cell receptor beta chains from one sample, sequenced in a study of blood T cell repertoires in COVID-19. Profiled with immunoSEQ multiplex PCR; TCRdb holds only in-frame clones, not every one. The sample has about 240,000 clones, around 85% seen once. What was sequenced was peripheral blood. These receptors were obtained from a man aged 60 to 75 with acute or convalescent COVID-19. Each CDR3 is given with its conserved first and last residue. A D gene is named only where the DNA matches it firmly. Clone sizes are given selectively: once, few, many, or a class where the clone is expanded.

V	size	D	J	DNA	CDR3
TRBV3-1/TRBV3-2	.	TRBD2	TRBJ2-2	TGTGCCAGCAGCCAAGATTGGCTAGCGGGAGGGACCGGGGAGCTGTTTTTT	CASSQDWLAGGTGELFF
TRBV10-3	.	.	TRBJ1-6	TGTGCCACTGGGGAGAATTCACCCCTCCACTTT	CATGENSPLHF
TRBV3-1/TRBV3-2	.	TRBD1	TRBJ1-2	TGTGCCACTGGGACAGGCTTTGGCTACACCTTC	CATGTGFGYTF
TRBV5-1	.	.	TRBJ2-2	TGCGCCAGCAGAGGCGGAATTAACACCGGGGAGCTGTTTTTT	CASRGGINTGELFF
TRBV28	once	TRBD1	TRBJ1-6	TGTGCCAGCAGTTTATCGGCAGGGGGATTTGGGAATTCACCCCTCCACTTT	CASSLSAGGFGNSPLHF
TRBV10-3	.	TRBD1	TRBJ1-5	TGTGCCATCAGTGATTCCGGGACAGGGGCCCTGAGCAATCAGCCCCAGCATTTT	CAISDSGTGALSNQPQHF
TRBV24-1	.	.	TRBJ2-2	TGTGCCACCAGTGATCCCATAGGGGGGGCCTGGACCGGGGAGCTGTTTTTT	CATSDPIGGAWTGELFF
TRBV11-2	.	TRBD1	TRBJ1-2	TGTGCCAGCAGCTTTGCACAGGGGGCAGCGCGTAACTATGGCTACACCTTC	CASSFAQGAARNYGYTF
TRBV15	.	.	TRBJ2-1	TGTGCCACCAGCAGAGACGGCGACAGCGTAGTGGAGCAGTTCTTC	CATSRDGDSVVEQFF
TRBV30	.	.	TRBJ1-5	TGTGCCTGGAGTGTACAAGGGGCGCTTCAGCCCCAGCATTTT	CAWSVQGALQPQHF
TRBV6-5	.	.	TRBJ2-5	TGTGCCAGCAGTTACTCTTCGGGACACCTAGCCCAGTACTTC	CASSYSSGHLAQYF
TRBV28	.	TRBD1	TRBJ1-6	TGTGCCAGCAGTTCCGGACAGGGGGAGTCACCCCTCCACTTT	CASSSGQGESPLHF
TRBV11-3	.	TRBD2	TRBJ2-7	TGTGCCAGCAGCTCGCGACTAGCGGGATCCTACGAGCAGTACTTC	CASSSRLAGSYEQYF
TRBV11-2	.	.	TRBJ1-6	TGTGCCAGCAGCTTAGGTGGCGGTTCACCCCTCCACTTT	CASSLGGGSPLHF
TRBV6-2/TRBV6-3	few	TRBD2	TRBJ2-5	TGTGCCAGCAGTTACTCCTCTAGCGGGGCCACGGAGACCCAGTACTTC	CASSYSSSGATETQYF
TRBV9	.	.	TRBJ2-7	TGTGCCAGCAGCGTAGCGCAGAACTCCTACGAGCAGTACTTC	CASSVAQNSYEQYF
TRBV2	.	.	TRBJ2-1	TGTGCCAGCAGTTTCGTGGGACTCACGTACAATGAGCAGTTCTTC	CASSFVGLTYNEQFF
TRBV7-7	.	TRBD2	TRBJ2-2	TGTGCTAGCAGCTTAGATAGCGGGAGGGCGGCCACCGGGGAGCTGTTTTTT	CASSLDSGRAATGELFF
TRBV5-8	.	TRBD2	TRBJ2-3	TGTGCCAGCAGCCTCCGCTTGAGGGCTAGCGGCAGCACAGATACGCAGTATTTT	CASSLRLRASGSTDTQYF
TRBV7-3	.	TRBD1	TRBJ2-5	TGTGCCAGCAGCAAACAGGGGGCTGGGGAGACCCAGTACTTC	CASSKQGAGETQYF
TRBV27	.	TRBD1	TRBJ1-6	TGTGCCAGCAGTTTAAGCGGGACAGGATCCTATAATTCACCCCTCCACTTT	CASSLSGTGSYNSPLHF
TRBV6-5	few	TRBD2	TRBJ2-1	TGTGCCAGCAGTTTTCTAGCGGACAATGAGCAGTTCTTC	CASSFLADNEQFF
TRBV5-8	many	.	TRBJ1-5	TGTGCCAGCAGCTTGGAGGGGCACAGCCGCAATCAGCCCCAGCATTTT	CASSLEGHSRNQPQHF
TRBV18	.	TRBD1	TRBJ1-2	TGTGCCAGCTCACTGGACAGGGTCTATGGCTACACCTTC	CASSLDRVYGYTF
TRBV9	.	TRBD2	TRBJ2-2	TGTGCCAGCAGGGGGACTAGCGGGAGCACGAACACCGGGGAGCTGTTTTTT	CASRGTSGSTNTGELFF
TRBV7-2	.	TRBD2	TRBJ2-5	TGTGCCAGCAGCCCCAGCGGGAGAGCGGAGACCCAGTACTTC	CASSPSGRAETQYF
TRBV6-4	once	.	TRBJ2-1	TGTGCCAGCAGTGAAGAGAGAGGCAATGAGCAGTTCTTC	CASSEERGNEQFF
TRBV11-3	.	TRBD1	TRBJ2-1	TGTGCCAGCAGCTTAGGCCTCGGGACAGGGAACAATGAGCAGTTCTTC	CASSLGLGTGNNEQFF
TRBV7-2	.	TRBD1	TRBJ1-4	TGTGCCAGCAGCTTAGTTGGGACAGGGGGCTTGGGTGAAAAACTGTTTTTT	CASSLVGTGGLGEKLFF
TRBV30	.	TRBD2	TRBJ2-7	TGTGCCTGGAGTGCCGTCCTAGCGGGGGAGCAGTACTTC	CAWSAVLAGEQYF
TRBV19	.	.	TRBJ2-7	TGTGCCAGTAGTATCAAAGTGGGGAGCGAGCAGTACTTC	CASSIKVGSEQYF
TRBV29-1	.	.	TRBJ2-2	TGCAGCGCCCAGAGGCCGAACACCGGGGAGCTGTTTTTT	CSAQRPNTGELFF
TRBV28	.	TRBD1	TRBJ1-3	TGTGCCAGCAGTTTATGGGGGACAGCGGTCGGAAACACCATATATTTT	CASSLWGTAVGNTIYF
TRBV6-1	.	.	TRBJ2-1	TGTGCCAGCAGTGAAGTTTCAGGTTACAATGAGCAGTTCTTC	CASSEVSGYNEQFF
TRBV27	.	TRBD1	TRBJ1-1	TGTGCCAGCAGTCACCGGACAGGGCTAGAAGCTTTCTTT	CASSHRTGLEAFF
TRBV6-4	.	.	TRBJ1-4	TGTGCCAGCAGTGGGTCCGGGGTTGAGTATGAAAAACTGTTTTTT	CASSGSGVEYEKLFF
TRBV30	.	.	TRBJ1-4	TGTGCCTGGAGGGCCCGGACATCAAATGAAAAACTGTTTTTT	CAWRARTSNEKLFF
TRBV28	.	TRBD1	TRBJ1-2	TGTGCCAGCAGCCGGCCCACGGGACAGGGGGCTGGCTACACCTTC	CASSRPTGQGAGYTF
TRBV29-1	.	TRBD2	TRBJ2-1	TGCAGCGTTGCAACTAGCGCGGAGCAGTTCTTC	CSVATSAEQFF
TRBV7-3	.	.	TRBJ2-1	TGTGCCAGCAGCTTGATGACGACGGGGGAGCAGTTCTTC	CASSLMTTGEQFF
TRBV9	.	.	TRBJ2-3	TGTGCCAGCAGCGTACCTCCGAGCACAGATACGCAGTATTTT	CASSVPPSTDTQYF
TRBV29-1	.	TRBD1	TRBJ1-3	TGCAGCGTTGGGAACAGGGGTTCTGGAAACACCATATATTTT	CSVGNRGSGNTIYF
TRBV9	.	.	TRBJ1-6	TGTGCCAGCAGCGCGCAACAGAGCTCACCCCTCCACTTT	CASSAQQSSPLHF
TRBV11-2	.	TRBD2	TRBJ2-2	TGTGCCAGCAGCTTAAGGCCAGCGGGAGGGATCCCAACCGGGGAGCTGTTTTTT	CASSLRPAGGIPTGELFF
TRBV19	.	TRBD1	TRBJ1-5	TGTGCCAGTAGTGCCCGGGACAGGGCATTAGATCCATATAGCAATCAGCCCCAGCATTTT	CASSARDRALDPYSNQPQHF
TRBV27	.	TRBD2	TRBJ2-7	TGTGCCAGCAGTCTAAGGGCCCCTCGGCTAGCGGGAACCTACGAGCAGTACTTC	CASSLRAPRLAGTYEQYF
TRBV24-1	.	TRBD1	TRBJ2-3	TGTGCCACCAGTGCTGAGGGGGCCACAGATACGCAGTATTTT	CATSAEGATDTQYF
TRBV24-1	.	.	TRBJ1-3	TGTGCCACCAGTGATGGGAGGGAGGCCGCTGGAAACACCATATATTTT	CATSDGREAAGNTIYF
TRBV7-2	.	TRBD1	TRBJ1-3	TGTGCCAGCAGCTTAGGAGGGGGGACAGGGACTGGAAACACCATATATTTT	CASSLGGGTGTGNTIYF
TRBV10-2	.	.	TRBJ1-5	TGCGCCAGCAGTGAGTCGAACAACAATCAGCCCCAGCATTTT	CASSESNNNQPQHF
TRBV13	.	TRBD2	TRBJ2-2	TGTGCCAGCAGCGCGGGGACTAGCGGAAACACCGGGGAGCTGTTTTTT	CASSAGTSGNTGELFF
TRBV29-1	.	TRBD2	TRBJ2-1	TGCAGCGGGACTAGCGGATACAATGAGCAGTTCTTC	CSGTSGYNEQFF
TRBV9	.	TRBD1	TRBJ1-4	TGTGCCAGCAGCGTAGGAGGGGGCGCAGGGAATGAAAAACTGTTTTTT	CASSVGGGAGNEKLFF